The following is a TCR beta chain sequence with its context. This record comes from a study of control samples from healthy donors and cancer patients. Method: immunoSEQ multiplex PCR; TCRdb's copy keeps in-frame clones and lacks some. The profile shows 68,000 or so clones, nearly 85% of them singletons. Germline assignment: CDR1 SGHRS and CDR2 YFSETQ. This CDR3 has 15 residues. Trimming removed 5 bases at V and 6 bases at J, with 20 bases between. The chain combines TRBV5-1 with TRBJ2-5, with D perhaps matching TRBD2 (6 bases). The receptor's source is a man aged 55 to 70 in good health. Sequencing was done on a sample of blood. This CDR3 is CASSSGGGDSKTQYF. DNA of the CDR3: TGCGCCAGCAGTTCTGGGGGAGGAGACTCGAAGACCCAGTACTTC.